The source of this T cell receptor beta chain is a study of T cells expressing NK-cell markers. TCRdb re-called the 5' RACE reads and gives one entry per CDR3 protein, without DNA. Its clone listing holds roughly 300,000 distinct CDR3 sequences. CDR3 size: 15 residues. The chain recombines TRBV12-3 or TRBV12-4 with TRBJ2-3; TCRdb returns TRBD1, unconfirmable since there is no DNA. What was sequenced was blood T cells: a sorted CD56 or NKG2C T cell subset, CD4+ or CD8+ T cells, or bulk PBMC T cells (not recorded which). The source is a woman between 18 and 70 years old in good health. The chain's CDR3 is CASSVPAERTDTQYF.